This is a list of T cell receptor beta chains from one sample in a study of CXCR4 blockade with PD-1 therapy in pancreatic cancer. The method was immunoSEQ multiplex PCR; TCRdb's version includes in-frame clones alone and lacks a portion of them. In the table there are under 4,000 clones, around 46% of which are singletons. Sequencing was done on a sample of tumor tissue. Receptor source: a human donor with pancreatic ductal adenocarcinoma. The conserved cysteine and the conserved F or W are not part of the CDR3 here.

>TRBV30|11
AFGTGNSYEQY
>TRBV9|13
ASSPTGVATGELF
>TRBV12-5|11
AGARGGIDEQF
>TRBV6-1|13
ASSEQGAGANVLT
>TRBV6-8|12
ASSNRAGFYEQY
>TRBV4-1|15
ASSRLPAGVGTGELF
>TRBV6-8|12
ASSSGTTLGEQY
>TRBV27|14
ASSPDGLLNTGELF
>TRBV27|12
ASRARQLSYEQY
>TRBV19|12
ASSIPGSGNEQF
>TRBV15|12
ATSTEGTNEKLF
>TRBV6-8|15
ASSYPSGRGRPDTQY
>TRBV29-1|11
SAFGPRHREQF
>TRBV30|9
AWGQGPEQY
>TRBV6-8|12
AISGLAGIDTQY
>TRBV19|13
ASRLAGEITGELF
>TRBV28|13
ASSLLAGDHNEQF
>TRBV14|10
ASSQGVGEQY
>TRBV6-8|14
ASSVQQGFSGNTIY
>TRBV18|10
ASSSTRDEQF